This T cell receptor beta chain was recovered during a study of identical twins. The study's findings and limits: Beta out-of-frame sequences showed weaker excess sharing between twins. These conclusions were based on statistical analysis (cross-sectional, not following the same donors).

The CDR3 has 14 residues. Germline values: CDR1 ENHRY, CDR2 SYGVKD. Trimming cost V 10 bases and J 6 bases; bases outside gene matches: 7. Template switching added a universal primer binding site, and final cDNA carried unique molecular identifiers. TCRdb re-called the 5' RACE reads with MiXCR, one entry per CDR3 protein. The sample includes about 890,000 distinct CDR3 sequences, roughly an eighth seen only once; the top ten take 1.5% to 2%. Notes on this clonotype: Its specificity is not known.

This same sample was also part of a study on yellow fever vaccine responses in identical twins.

This receptor was taken from a woman in her late teens or twenties in good health. What was sequenced was PBMCs. The chain is built from TRBV10-3 and TRBJ2-2; 11 bases line up with TRBD2. The CDR3 is CATHLAGGPGELFF. CDR3 DNA: TGTGCCACCCACCTAGCGGGGGGCCCCGGGGAGCTGTTTTTT.